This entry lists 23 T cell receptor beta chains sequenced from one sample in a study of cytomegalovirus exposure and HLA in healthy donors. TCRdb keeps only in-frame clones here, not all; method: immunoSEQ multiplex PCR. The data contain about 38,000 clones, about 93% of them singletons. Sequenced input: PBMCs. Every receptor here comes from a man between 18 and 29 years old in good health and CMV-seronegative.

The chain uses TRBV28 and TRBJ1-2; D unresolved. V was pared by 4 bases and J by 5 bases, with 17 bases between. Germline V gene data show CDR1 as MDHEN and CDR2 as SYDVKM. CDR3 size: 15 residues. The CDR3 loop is CASSYRPQNSYGYTF. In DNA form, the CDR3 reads TGTGCCAGCAGTTACCGCCCACAGAACTCTTATGGCTACACCTTC.

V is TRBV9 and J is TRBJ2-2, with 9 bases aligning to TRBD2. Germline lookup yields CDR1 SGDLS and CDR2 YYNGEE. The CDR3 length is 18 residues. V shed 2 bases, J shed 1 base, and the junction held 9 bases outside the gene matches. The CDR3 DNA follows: TGTGCCAGCAGCGTCCTTAGCGGGAGTATGGGGAACACCGGGGAGCTGTTTTTT. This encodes CASSVLSGSMGNTGELFF.

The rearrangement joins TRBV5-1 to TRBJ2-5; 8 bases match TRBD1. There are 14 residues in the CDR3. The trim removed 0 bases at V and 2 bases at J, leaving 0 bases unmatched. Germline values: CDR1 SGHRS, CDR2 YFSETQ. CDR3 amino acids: CASSLGQGQETQYF. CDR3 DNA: TGCGCCAGCAGCTTGGGACAGGGGCAAGAGACCCAGTACTTC.

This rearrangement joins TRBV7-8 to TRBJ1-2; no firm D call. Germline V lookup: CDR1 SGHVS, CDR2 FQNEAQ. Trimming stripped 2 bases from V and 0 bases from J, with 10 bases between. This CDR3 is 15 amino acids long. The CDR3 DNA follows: TGTGCCAGCAGCTTACGGGCGGAGGCTAACTATGGCTACACCTTC. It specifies CASSLRAEANYGYTF.

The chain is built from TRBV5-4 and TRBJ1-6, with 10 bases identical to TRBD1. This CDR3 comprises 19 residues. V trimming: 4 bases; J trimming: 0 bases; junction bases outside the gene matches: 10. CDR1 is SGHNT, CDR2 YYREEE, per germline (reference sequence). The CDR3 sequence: CASSGQGQGPSSYNSPLHF. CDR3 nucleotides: TGTGCCAGCAGCGGCCAGGGACAGGGGCCTAGCTCCTATAATTCACCCCTCCACTTT.

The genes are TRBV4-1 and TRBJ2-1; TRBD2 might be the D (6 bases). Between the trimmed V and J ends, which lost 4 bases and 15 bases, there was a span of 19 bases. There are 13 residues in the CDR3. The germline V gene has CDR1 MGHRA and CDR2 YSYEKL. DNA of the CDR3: TGCGCCAGCAGCCTTGATACTAGCCTTCGACTGTTCTTC. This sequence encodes CASSLDTSLRLFF.

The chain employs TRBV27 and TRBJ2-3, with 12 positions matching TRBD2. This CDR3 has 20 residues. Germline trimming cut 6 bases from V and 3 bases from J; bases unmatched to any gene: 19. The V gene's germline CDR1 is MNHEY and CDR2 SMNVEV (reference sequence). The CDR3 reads CASRFRASGRAGGSTDTQYF. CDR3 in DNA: TGTGCCAGCAGGTTTCGGGCTAGCGGGAGGGCCGGGGGTAGTACAGATACGCAGTATTTT.

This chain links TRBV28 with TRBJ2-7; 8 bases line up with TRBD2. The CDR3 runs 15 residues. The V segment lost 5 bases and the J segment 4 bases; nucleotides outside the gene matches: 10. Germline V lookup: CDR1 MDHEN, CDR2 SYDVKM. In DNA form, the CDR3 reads TGTGCCAGCAGTCCGCCCGGGACTAGTGTGTACGAGCAGTACTTC. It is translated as CASSPPGTSVYEQYF.

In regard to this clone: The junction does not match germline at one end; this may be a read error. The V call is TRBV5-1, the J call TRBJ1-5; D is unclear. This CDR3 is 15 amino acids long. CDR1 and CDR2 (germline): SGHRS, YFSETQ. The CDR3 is CASSLASGNNQPQHF. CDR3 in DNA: TGTGCCAGCAGCTTGGCCAGCGGCAATAATCAGCCCCAGCATTTT.

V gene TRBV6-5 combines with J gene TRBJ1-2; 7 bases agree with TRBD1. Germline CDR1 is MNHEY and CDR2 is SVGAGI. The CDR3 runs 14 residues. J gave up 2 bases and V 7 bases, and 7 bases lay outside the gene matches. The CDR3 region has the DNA TGTGCCAGCAAAAGACAGGGATCGAACTATGGCTACACCTTC. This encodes CASKRQGSNYGYTF.

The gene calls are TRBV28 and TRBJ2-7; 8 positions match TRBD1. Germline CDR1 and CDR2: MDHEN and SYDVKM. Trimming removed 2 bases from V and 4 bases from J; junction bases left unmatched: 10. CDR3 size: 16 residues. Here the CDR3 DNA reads TGTGCCAGCAGTTTAGACAGGGGCCCCTGGGGTTACGAGCAGTACTTC. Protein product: CASSLDRGPWGYEQYF.

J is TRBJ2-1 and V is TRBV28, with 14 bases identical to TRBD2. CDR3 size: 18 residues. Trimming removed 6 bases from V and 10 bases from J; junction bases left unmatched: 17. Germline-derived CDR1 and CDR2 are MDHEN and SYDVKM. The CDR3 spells CASRLGLAGAAEGREQFF. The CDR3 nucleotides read TGTGCCAGCAGATTGGGACTAGCGGGAGCCGCGGAAGGAAGGGAGCAGTTCTTC.

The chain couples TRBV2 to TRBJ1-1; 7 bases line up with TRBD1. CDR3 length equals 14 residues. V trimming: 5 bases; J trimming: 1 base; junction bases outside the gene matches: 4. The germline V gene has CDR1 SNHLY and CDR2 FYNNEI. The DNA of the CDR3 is TGTGCCAGCAGTTCTCGGACAGGGAACACTGAAGCTTTCTTT. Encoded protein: CASSSRTGNTEAFF.

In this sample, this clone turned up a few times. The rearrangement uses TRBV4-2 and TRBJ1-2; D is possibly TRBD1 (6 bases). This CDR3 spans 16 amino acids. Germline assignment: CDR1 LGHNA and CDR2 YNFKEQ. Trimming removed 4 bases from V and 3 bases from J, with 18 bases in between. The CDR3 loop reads CASSLPRGAAHYGYTF. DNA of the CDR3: TGTGCCAGCAGCCTTCCGCGGGGGGCGGCTCACTATGGCTACACCTTC.

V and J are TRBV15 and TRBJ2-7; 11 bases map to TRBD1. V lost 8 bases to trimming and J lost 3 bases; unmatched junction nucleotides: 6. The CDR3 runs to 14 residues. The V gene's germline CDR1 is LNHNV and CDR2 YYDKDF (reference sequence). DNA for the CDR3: TGTGCCACCGCACCCGGGACAGGGGGCTACGAGCAGTACTTC. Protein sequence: CATAPGTGGYEQYF.

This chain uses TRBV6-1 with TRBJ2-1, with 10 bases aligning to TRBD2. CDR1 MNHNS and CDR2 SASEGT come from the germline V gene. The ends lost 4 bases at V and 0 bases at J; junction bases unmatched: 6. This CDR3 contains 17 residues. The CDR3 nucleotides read TGTGCCAGCAGTGGCCTAGCGGGGGCCAGCTCCTACAATGAGCAGTTCTTC. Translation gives CASSGLAGASSYNEQFF.

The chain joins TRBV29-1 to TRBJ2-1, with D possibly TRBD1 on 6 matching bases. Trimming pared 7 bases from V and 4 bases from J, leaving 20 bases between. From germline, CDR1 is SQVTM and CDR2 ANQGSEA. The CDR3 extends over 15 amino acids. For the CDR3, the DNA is TGCAGCGCTGTCAACCCGGGACAACCGTACAATGAGCAGTTCTTC. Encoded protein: CSAVNPGQPYNEQFF.

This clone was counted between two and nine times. The CDR3 loop is CAWSAGLGGNEQFF. The DNA of the CDR3 is TGTGCCTGGAGTGCCGGTCTTGGAGGGAATGAGCAGTTCTTC. The chain is built from TRBV30 and TRBJ2-1, with D perhaps matching TRBD2 (6 bases). Trimming took off 1 base at V and 7 bases at J, with 14 bases between the two ends. CDR1 is GTSNPN and CDR2 is SVGIG in the germline V gene (reference sequence). This CDR3 spans 14 amino acids. The variable domain in full, completed from reference TRBV30 and TRBJ2-1, reads SQTIHQWPATLVQPVGSPLSLECTVEGTSNPNLYWYRQAAGRGLQLLFYSVGIGQISSEVPQNLSASRPQDRQFILSSKKLLLSDSGFYLCAWSAGLGGNEQFFGPGTRLTVL.

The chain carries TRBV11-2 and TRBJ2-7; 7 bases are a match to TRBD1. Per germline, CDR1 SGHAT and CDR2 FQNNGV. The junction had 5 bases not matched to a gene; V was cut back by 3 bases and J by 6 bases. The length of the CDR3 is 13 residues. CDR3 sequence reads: CASSFPGTVEQYF. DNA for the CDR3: TGTGCCAGCAGCTTTCCCGGGACAGTCGAGCAGTACTTC.

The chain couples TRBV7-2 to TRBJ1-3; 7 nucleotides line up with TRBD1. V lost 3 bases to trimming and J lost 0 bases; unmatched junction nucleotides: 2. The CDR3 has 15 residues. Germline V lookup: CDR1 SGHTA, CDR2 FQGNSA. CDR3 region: CASSLDRPSGNTIYF. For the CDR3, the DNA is TGTGCCAGCAGCTTGGACAGGCCCTCTGGAAACACCATATATTTT.

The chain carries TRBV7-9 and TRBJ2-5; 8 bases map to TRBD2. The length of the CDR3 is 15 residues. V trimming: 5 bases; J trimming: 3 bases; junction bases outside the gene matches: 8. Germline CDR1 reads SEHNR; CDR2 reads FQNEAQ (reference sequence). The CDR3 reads CASSPIAGKEETQYF. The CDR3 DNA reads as TGTGCCAGCAGCCCAATAGCGGGGAAAGAAGAGACCCAGTACTTC.

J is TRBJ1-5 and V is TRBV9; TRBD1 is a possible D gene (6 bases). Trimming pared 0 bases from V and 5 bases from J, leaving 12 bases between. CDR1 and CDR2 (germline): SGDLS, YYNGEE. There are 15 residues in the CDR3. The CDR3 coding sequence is TGTGCCAGCAGCGTAGATCAGGGGTACGATCAGCCCCAGCATTTT. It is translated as CASSVDQGYDQPQHF.

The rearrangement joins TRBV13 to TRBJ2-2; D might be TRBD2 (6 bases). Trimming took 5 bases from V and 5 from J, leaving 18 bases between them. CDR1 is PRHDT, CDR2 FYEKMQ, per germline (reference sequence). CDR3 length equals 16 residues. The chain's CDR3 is CASSPGLGLGTGELFF. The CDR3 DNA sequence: TGTGCCAGCAGCCCGGGACTGGGACTCGGGACCGGGGAGCTGTTTTTT.